This T cell receptor (beta chain) is drawn from a study of T cells in localized non-small cell lung cancer. CDR3 length equals 16 residues. V was trimmed by 4 bases and J by 4 bases, leaving 19 bases between them. Germline-derived CDR1 and CDR2 are SGHVS and FQNEAQ. The data were produced by immunoSEQ multiplex PCR, yet TCRdb's version contains in-frame clones alone and is incomplete. The sample shows 25,000 to 35,000 clones, less than 95% of them seen only once. This clonotype was obtained from a woman between 40 and 69 years old with stage I lung adenocarcinoma. The chain uses TRBV7-8 and TRBJ1-2; TRBD1 is a possible D gene (6 bases). This sample comprised peripheral blood, obtained before any cancer treatment. The CDR3 coding sequence is TGTGCCAGCAGCTACAGTAGGACAGCTACTCTCTATGGCTACACCTTC. Amino acid sequence: CASSYSRTATLYGYTF. Based on the CDR3 plus reference TRBV7-8 and TRBJ1-2, the full variable domain is GAGVSQSPRYKVAKRGQDVALRCDPISGHVSLFWYQQALGQGPEFLTYFQNEAQLDKSGLPSDRFFAERPEGSVSTLKIQRTQQEDSAVYLCASSYSRTATLYGYTFGSGTRLTVV.